Below are 28 T cell receptor beta chains sequenced from a single sample in a study of Graves' ophthalmopathy and Graves' hyperthyroidism. As the template, RNA transcripts were used to amplify TCR beta CDR3 regions. An opening RT-PCR round employed HTBI primers and preceded a second-round multiplex PCR. TCRdb re-called the multiplex PCR reads through MiXCR, storing one row per CDR3 protein. The repertoire holds about 370,000 distinct CDR3 sequences, with 17% as singletons. The sequenced sample was peripheral blood. Receptors originate from an adult woman with stable Graves' hyperthyroidism.

This clonotype was detected ten times or more. CDR3: CASTLGENSPYGYTF. The CDR3, as DNA: TGTGCCAGCACCCTGGGAGAAAATTCTCCCTATGGCTACACCTTC. The chain combines TRBV25-1 with TRBJ1-2; no clear D gene. V was clipped by 7 bases and J by 4 bases, with 19 bases between them. Germline loops: CDR1 MGHDK, CDR2 SYGVNS. CDR3 length: 15 amino acids.

V usage is TRBV7-6 and J usage is TRBJ1-1; TRBD1 agrees at 8 bases. V lost 5 bases and J lost 5; bases outside the gene matches: 7. The CDR3 has 14 residues. The germline V gene has CDR1 SGHVS and CDR2 FNYEAQ. CDR3 sequence (DNA): TGTGCCAGCAGCCCGACAGGGGTAGAGACTGAAGCTTTCTTT. This sequence encodes CASSPTGVETEAFF.

There are many counts of this clonotype. The V and J genes are TRBV15 and TRBJ2-5, with 7 bases that match TRBD1. Trimming cost V 3 bases and J 2 bases; bases outside gene matches: 9. The CDR3 is 16 amino acids. The germline V gene has CDR1 LNHNV and CDR2 YYDKDF (reference sequence). CDR3 nucleotide sequence: TGTGCCACCAGCAGGGGCGATAGGGGGCCTCAAGAGACCCAGTACTTC. The encoded protein is CATSRGDRGPQETQYF.

This clonotype came up many times. This chain joins TRBV5-1 and TRBJ2-7, with 7 bases lining up with TRBD2. CDR1 is SGHRS and CDR2 is YFSETQ in the germline V gene. CDR3 length: 11 residues. V was pared by 6 bases and J by 4 bases, with 1 base of the junction left unmatched. The DNA for the CDR3 is TGCGCCAGCAACGGGGGGTACGAGCAGTACTTC. It yields the protein CASNGGYEQYF.

This clonotype was picked up many times. This rearrangement joins TRBV19 to TRBJ1-1, with 9 bases matching TRBD1. CDR3 length: 14 amino acids. CDR1 and CDR2 from the germline V gene are LNHDA and SQIVND (reference sequence). The V and J ends lost 8 bases and 6 bases, in that order; junction bases with no gene match: 10. The DNA of the CDR3 is TGTGCCAGTCGGGACAGGGCGTCGTTACCTGAAGCTTTCTTT. This gives the protein CASRDRASLPEAFF.

This clonotype has a count of ten or more. The chain uses TRBV20-1 and TRBJ1-1; the D is unclear. V lost 0 bases and J lost 1, with 6 bases in between. The germline V gene encodes CDR1 DFQATT and CDR2 SNEGSKA (reference sequence). The CDR3 spans 13 residues. The CDR3 DNA reads as TGCAGTGCTAGAGATCACAAGAACACTGAAGCTTTCTTT. Its protein is CSARDHKNTEAFF.

This clonotype was seen at least ten times. The chain couples TRBV4-3 to TRBJ1-2; D possibly corresponds to TRBD1 (6 bases). Germline V CDR1 and CDR2: LGHNA, YSLEER. V shed 1 base and J shed 3 bases, with 9 bases lying between them. The CDR3 runs to 14 residues. The CDR3 region is CASSQGQDDYGYTF. CDR3 bases: TGCGCCAGCAGCCAAGGACAGGATGACTATGGCTACACCTTC.

In its sample, this clonotype was seen many times. V usage is TRBV9 and J usage is TRBJ2-7, with D possibly matching TRBD1 (5 bases). The CDR3 is 12 amino acids. Germline V gives CDR1 SGDLS, CDR2 YYNGEE. Trimming stripped 4 bases from V and 7 bases from J, with 12 bases between. CDR3: CASSSDSWEQYF. In DNA, the CDR3 is TGTGCCAGCAGCAGTGACAGTTGGGAGCAGTACTTC.

This clonotype was counted only a few times. The rearrangement uses TRBV5-1 and TRBJ1-5, with TRBD1 matching over 10 bases. Germline V gene data show CDR1 as SGHRS and CDR2 as YFSETQ. The CDR3 is 16 residues long. After removal of 4 bases from V and 2 bases from J, the junction contained 6 bases not matched to a gene. This CDR3 is CASSPGQGVGNQPQHF. The CDR3 DNA follows: TGCGCCAGCAGCCCTGGACAGGGGGTGGGCAATCAGCCCCAGCATTTT. Full variable domain (missing parts from reference TRBV5-1 and TRBJ1-5): KAGVTQTPRYLIKTRGQQVTLSCSPISGHRSVSWYQQTPGQGLQFLFEYFSETQRNKGNFPGRFSGRQFSNSRSEMNVSTLELGDSALYLCASSPGQGVGNQPQHFGDGTRLSIL.

Ten or more counts support this clonotype. The V and J genes are TRBV20-1 and TRBJ1-5; no clear D. Trimming took 3 bases from V and 1 from J, leaving 4 bases between them. The germline gives CDR1 DFQATT, CDR2 SNEGSKA (reference sequence). The CDR3 spans 12 residues. The CDR3 DNA sequence: TGCAGTGCTAGTCCAAGCAATCAGCCCCAGCATTTT. This encodes CSASPSNQPQHF.

This chain links TRBV27 with TRBJ1-1; 9 bases fit TRBD1. CDR3 length equals 16 residues. Germline V gene lookup returns CDR1 MNHEY and CDR2 SMNVEV (reference sequence). Germline trimming cut 2 bases from V and 0 bases from J; bases unmatched to any gene: 4. The chain's CDR3 is CASSLRNRGLNTEAFF. CDR3 coding DNA: TGTGCCAGCAGTTTAAGGAACAGGGGGCTGAACACTGAAGCTTTCTTT.

For this clonotype: With a much larger clone just one base away, this may be a read error. The chain recombines TRBV7-2 with TRBJ2-2; D is possibly TRBD2 (5 bases). The CDR3 is 15 amino acids. CDR1 SGHTA and CDR2 FQGNSA come from the germline V gene. The DNA for the CDR3 is TGTGCCAGCAGACGCCAAACTGGAACGACCGGGGAGCTGTGTTTT. It specifies CASRRQTGTTGELCF.

This clonotype was observed at least ten times. This rearrangement joins TRBV5-5 to TRBJ1-1; D is unclear. Trimming left V 5 bases short and J 3 bases short, with 11 bases between. The CDR3 is 13 residues long. Germline CDR1 is SGHKS and CDR2 is YYEKEE (reference sequence). DNA of the CDR3: TGTGCCAGCAGAAGTATGAGAGACACTGAAGCTTTCTTT. Its protein is CASRSMRDTEAFF. Supplemented by reference TRBV5-5 and TRBJ1-1, the full variable domain reads DAGVTQSPTHLIKTRGQQVTLRCSPISGHKSVSWYQQVLGQGPQFIFQYYEKEERGRGNFPDRFSARQFPNYSSELNVNALLLGDSALYLCASRSMRDTEAFFGQGTRLTVV.

The rearrangement links TRBV4-1 to TRBJ2-7; weak D call: TRBD1 (5 bases). Between the trimmed V and J ends, which lost 1 base and 4 bases, there was a span of 14 bases. This CDR3 contains 15 residues. The germline gives CDR1 MGHRA, CDR2 YSYEKL. The CDR3 protein is CASSQGALGPYEQYF. The CDR3 nucleotides are TGCGCCAGCAGCCAAGGGGCCCTGGGGCCTTACGAGCAGTACTTC.

This clonotype has only a few counts. Here the CDR3 omits its conserved ending phenylalanine or tryptophan, so a read error is the likely source. This sequence joins TRBV6-1 and TRBJ1-5; 7 nucleotides line up with TRBD1. V gave up 4 bases and J gave up 4 bases; unmatched junction bases: 7. The CDR3 has 15 residues. Germline values: CDR1 MNHNS, CDR2 SASEGT. For the CDR3, the DNA is TGTGCCAGCAGTGGGTCGGGACAGCTTAATCAGCCCCAGCATCTT. The encoded protein is CASSGSGQLNQPQHL.

With respect to this clonotype: At one boundary the junction diverges from the germline segment, which might be a read error. The chain employs TRBV4-1 and TRBJ1-3, with D tentatively TRBD1 (6 bases). The CDR3 is 16 amino acids. CDR1 is MGHRA, CDR2 YSYEKL, per germline. The CDR3 loop is CASSQNPQGTGSTIYF. Written as DNA, the CDR3 is TGCGCCAGCAGCCAAAACCCACAGGGCACTGGAAGCACCATATATTTT.

V is TRBV7-2 and J is TRBJ2-7; 7 positions agree with TRBD1. V lost 5 bases, J lost 3 bases, and 10 bases stayed unmatched. There are 15 residues in the CDR3. The germline V gene encodes CDR1 SGHTA and CDR2 FQGNSA. The CDR3 loop reads CASSQTGTAFYEQYF. CDR3 DNA: TGTGCCAGCAGCCAAACCGGGACAGCCTTCTACGAGCAGTACTTC.

In its sample, this clonotype was seen many times. The gene calls are TRBV6-1 and TRBJ2-7, with D perhaps TRBD1 or TRBD2 (5 bases each). Germline CDR1 reads MNHNS; CDR2 reads SASEGT. The length of the CDR3 is 13 residues. With 6 bases removed from V and 4 bases from J, the gap between germline ends came to 13 bases. The CDR3 here is CASRAEGYYEQYF. The CDR3 nucleotides read TGTGCCAGCAGGGCAGAGGGGTATTACGAGCAGTACTTC.

This clonotype has at least ten counts. This rearrangement joins TRBV5-1 to TRBJ2-2; the D is unclear. V dropped 2 bases and J dropped 1 base, with 9 bases sitting between them. Germline CDR1 SGHRS, CDR2 YFSETQ. The CDR3 consists of 15 residues. CDR3 DNA sequence: TGCGCCAGCAGCTTACTGACAATGAACACCGGGGAGCTGTTTTTT. It yields the protein CASSLLTMNTGELFF. The full variable domain, with the rest looked up from reference TRBV5-1 and TRBJ2-2, is KAGVTQTPRYLIKTRGQQVTLSCSPISGHRSVSWYQQTPGQGLQFLFEYFSETQRNKGNFPGRFSGRQFSNSRSEMNVSTLELGDSALYLCASSLLTMNTGELFFGEGSRLTVL.

This chain connects TRBV12-3 or TRBV12-4 to TRBJ1-5; 9 positions match TRBD1. V was pared by 5 bases and J by 5 bases, with 10 bases of the junction left unmatched. The CDR3 is 16 residues long. For the CDR3, the DNA is TGTGCCAGCAGTCAGGGGACAGGGTTGGTCGATCAGCCCCAGCATTTT. It specifies CASSQGTGLVDQPQHF.

This clonotype was detected only a few times. The chain recombines TRBV7-9 with TRBJ2-1; D unresolved. Looked up from germline, CDR1 is SEHNR and CDR2 is FQNEAQ (reference sequence). Trimming shortened V by 3 bases and J by 5 bases, and 8 bases separated the two germline ends. This CDR3 is built from 13 residues. As DNA, the CDR3 is TGTGCCAGCAGCTTGGGGTCCAACAATGAGCAGTTCTTC. Its translation: CASSLGSNNEQFF.

This clonotype has more than one count but fewer than ten. The chain uses TRBV28 and TRBJ2-5; TRBD2 aligns across 7 bases. From germline, CDR1 is MDHEN and CDR2 SYDVKM. V trimming: 4 bases; J trimming: 4 bases; junction bases outside the gene matches: 6. This CDR3 has 14 amino acids. The CDR3 coding sequence is TGTGCCAGCAGTTCCATGTCGGGGGGAGAGACCCAGTACTTC. Its protein is CASSSMSGGETQYF.

In this sample, this clonotype turned up many times. CDR3 coding DNA: TGTGCCAGCAGCGCCCGGAACGGACAGGAGCTTGGCAGAAACACCATATATTTT. Its protein is CASSARNGQELGRNTIYF. The chain combines TRBV9 with TRBJ1-3; 7 bases are shared with TRBD1. The V segment lost 3 bases and the J segment 5 bases; nucleotides outside the gene matches: 17. The CDR3 is made up of 18 amino acids. Germline V gene data show CDR1 as SGDLS and CDR2 as YYNGEE.

This chain joins TRBV29-1 and TRBJ2-5, with 10 bases identical to TRBD2. Germline trimming cut 1 base from V and 5 bases from J; bases unmatched to any gene: 16. In germline, CDR1 is SQVTM, CDR2 ANQGSEA. The CDR3 totals 18 residues. CDR3 sequence (DNA): TGCAGCGTTGAAGTGTGGGCTAGCGGGAGTCCAGGCAGGGAGACCCAGTACTTC. Its protein product is CSVEVWASGSPGRETQYF.

This clonotype was found many times. The J gene is TRBJ2-7, the V gene TRBV20-1; 7 nucleotides match TRBD1. CDR1 is DFQATT, CDR2 SNEGSKA, per germline (reference sequence). CDR3 size: 15 residues. With 0 bases clipped from V and 1 base from J, the junction kept 6 bases outside the gene matches. CDR3 coding DNA: TGCAGTGCTAGAGATGGGCAGGGGGTTTCCTACGAGCAGTACTTC. It is translated as CSARDGQGVSYEQYF.

This clonotype was seen ten or more times. CDR3 amino acids: CASRQGSGNTIYF. The DNA of the CDR3 is TGTGCCAGCCGACAGGGTTCTGGAAACACCATATATTTT. The chain links TRBV2 to TRBJ1-3, with TRBD1 matching over 7 bases. This CDR3 spans 13 amino acids. The V and J ends lost 8 bases and 1 base, in that order; junction bases with no gene match: 2. Germline V lookup: CDR1 SNHLY, CDR2 FYNNEI.

This clonotype was counted at least ten times. CDR3 protein: CSARSAGQSTGELFF. The CDR3 region has the DNA TGCAGTGCTAGATCGGCGGGACAGAGCACCGGGGAGCTGTTTTTT. This chain joins TRBV20-1 and TRBJ2-2, with D perhaps TRBD1 (7 bases). In germline, CDR1 is DFQATT, CDR2 SNEGSKA (reference sequence). The germline V and J ends were trimmed by 2 bases and 4 bases, with 14 bases remaining between them. The CDR3 has 15 residues.

V and J are TRBV12-3 or TRBV12-4 and TRBJ2-7; D is perhaps TRBD2 (6 bases). The CDR3 runs to 14 residues. Between the trimmed V and J ends, which lost 2 bases and 0 bases, there was a span of 8 bases. The CDR3, as DNA: TGTGCCAGCAGTTTAATGCGGGGCTCCTACGAGCAGTACTTC. Protein product: CASSLMRGSYEQYF.